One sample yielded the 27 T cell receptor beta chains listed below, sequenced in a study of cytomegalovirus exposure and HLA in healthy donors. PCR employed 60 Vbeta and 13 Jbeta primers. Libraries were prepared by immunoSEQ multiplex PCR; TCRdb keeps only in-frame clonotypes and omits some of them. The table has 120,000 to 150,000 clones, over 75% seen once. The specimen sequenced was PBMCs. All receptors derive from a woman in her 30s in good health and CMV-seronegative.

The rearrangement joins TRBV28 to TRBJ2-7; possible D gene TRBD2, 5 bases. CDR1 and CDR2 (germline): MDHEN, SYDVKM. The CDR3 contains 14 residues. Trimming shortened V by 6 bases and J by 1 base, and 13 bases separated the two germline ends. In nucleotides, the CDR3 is TGTGCCAGCAGGGGAGACACGGGTTCCTACGAGCAGTACTTC. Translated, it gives CASRGDTGSYEQYF.

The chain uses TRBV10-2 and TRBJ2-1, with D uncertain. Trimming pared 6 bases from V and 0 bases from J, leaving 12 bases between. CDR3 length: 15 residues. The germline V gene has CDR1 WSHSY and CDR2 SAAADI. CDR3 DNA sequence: TGCGCCAGCAGCTATGCGGAGAGCTCCTACAATGAGCAGTTCTTC. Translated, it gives CASSYAESSYNEQFF.

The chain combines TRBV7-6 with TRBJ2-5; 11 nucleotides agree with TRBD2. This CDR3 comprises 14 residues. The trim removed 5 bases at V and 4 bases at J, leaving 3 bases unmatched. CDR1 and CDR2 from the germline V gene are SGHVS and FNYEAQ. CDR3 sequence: CASSGLAGSETQYF. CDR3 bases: TGTGCCAGCAGCGGACTAGCGGGTTCAGAGACCCAGTACTTC. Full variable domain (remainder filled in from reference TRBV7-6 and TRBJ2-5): GAGVSQSPRYKVTKRGQDVALRCDPISGHVSLYWYRQALGQGPEFLTYFNYEAQQDKSGLPNDRFSAERPEGSISTLTIQRTEQRDSAMYRCASSGLAGSETQYFGPGTRLLVL.

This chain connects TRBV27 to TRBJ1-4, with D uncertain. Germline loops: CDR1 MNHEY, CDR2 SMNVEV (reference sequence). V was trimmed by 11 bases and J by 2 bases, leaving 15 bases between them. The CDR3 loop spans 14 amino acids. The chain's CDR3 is CAAKTGETNEKLFF. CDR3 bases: TGTGCCGCGAAAACGGGAGAGACTAATGAAAAACTGTTTTTT.

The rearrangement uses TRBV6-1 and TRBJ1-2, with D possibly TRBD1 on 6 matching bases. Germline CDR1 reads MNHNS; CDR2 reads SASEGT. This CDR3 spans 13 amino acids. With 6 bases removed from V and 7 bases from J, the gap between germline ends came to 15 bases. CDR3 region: CASRPGGRGGYTF. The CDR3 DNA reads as TGTGCCAGCAGGCCTGGCGGCAGGGGTGGCTACACCTTC.

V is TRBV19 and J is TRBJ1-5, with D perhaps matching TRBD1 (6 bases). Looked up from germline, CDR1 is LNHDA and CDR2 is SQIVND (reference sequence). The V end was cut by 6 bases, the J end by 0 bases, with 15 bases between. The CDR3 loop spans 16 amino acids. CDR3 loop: CASSSRTVYSNQPQHF. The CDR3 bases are TGTGCCAGTAGCAGTCGGACAGTTTATAGCAATCAGCCCCAGCATTTT.

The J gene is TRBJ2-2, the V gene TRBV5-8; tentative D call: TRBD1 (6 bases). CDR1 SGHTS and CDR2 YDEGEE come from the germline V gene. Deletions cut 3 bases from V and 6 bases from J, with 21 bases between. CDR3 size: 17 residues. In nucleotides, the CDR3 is TGTGCCAGCAGCTCTGACCTAGGGGGAACGAGCCCCGGGGAGCTGTTTTTT. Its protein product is CASSSDLGGTSPGELFF.

The CDR3 region has the DNA TGTGCTAGTGGTCAACAGCGACAGGGTTTAACCCTGGATACGCAGTATTTT. This gives the protein CASGQQRQGLTLDTQYF. J is TRBJ2-3 and V is TRBV12-5; 7 nucleotides line up with TRBD1. This CDR3 has 17 amino acids. Germline values: CDR1 LGHNT, CDR2 FRNRAP. After removal of 5 bases from V and 6 bases from J, the junction contained 17 bases not matched to a gene.

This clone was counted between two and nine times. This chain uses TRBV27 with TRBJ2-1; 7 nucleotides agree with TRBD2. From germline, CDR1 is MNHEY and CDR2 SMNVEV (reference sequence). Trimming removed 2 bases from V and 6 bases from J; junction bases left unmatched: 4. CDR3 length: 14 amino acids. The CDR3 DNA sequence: TGTGCCAGCAGTTTAGGCGGGGGAGGCAATGAGCAGTTCTTC. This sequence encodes CASSLGGGGNEQFF.

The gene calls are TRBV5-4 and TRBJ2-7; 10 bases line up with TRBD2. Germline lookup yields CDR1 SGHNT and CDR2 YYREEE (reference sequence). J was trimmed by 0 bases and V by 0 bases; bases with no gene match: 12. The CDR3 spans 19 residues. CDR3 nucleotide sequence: TGTGCCAGCAGCTTGGGCCCTATCGAACTAGCGGGGTTCTCCTACGAGCAGTACTTC. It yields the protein CASSLGPIELAGFSYEQYF.

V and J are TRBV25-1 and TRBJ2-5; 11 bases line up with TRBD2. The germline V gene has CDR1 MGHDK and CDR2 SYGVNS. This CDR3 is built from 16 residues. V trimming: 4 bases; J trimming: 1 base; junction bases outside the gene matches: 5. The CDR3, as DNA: TGTGCCAGCAGTGGAGTAGCGGGAGGGCCCCAAGAGACCCAGTACTTC. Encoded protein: CASSGVAGGPQETQYF.

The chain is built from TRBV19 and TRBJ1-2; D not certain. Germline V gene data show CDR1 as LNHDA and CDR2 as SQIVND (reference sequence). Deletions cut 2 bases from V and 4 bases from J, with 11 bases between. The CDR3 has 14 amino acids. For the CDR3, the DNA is TGTGCCAGTAGTATACTTGGCATAGCCTATGGCTACACCTTC. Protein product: CASSILGIAYGYTF. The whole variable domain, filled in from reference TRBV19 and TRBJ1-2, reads DGGITQSPKYLFRKEGQNVTLSCEQNLNHDAMYWYRQDPGQGLRLIYYSQIVNDFQKGDIAEGYSVSREKKESFPLTVTSAQKNPTAFYLCASSILGIAYGYTFGSGTRLTVV.

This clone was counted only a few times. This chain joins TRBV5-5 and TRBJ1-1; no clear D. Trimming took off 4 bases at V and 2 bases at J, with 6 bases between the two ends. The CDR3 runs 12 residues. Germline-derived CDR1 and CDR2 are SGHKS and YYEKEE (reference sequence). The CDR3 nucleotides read TGTGCCAGCAGCCCACAAAACACTGAAGCTTTCTTT. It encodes CASSPQNTEAFF.

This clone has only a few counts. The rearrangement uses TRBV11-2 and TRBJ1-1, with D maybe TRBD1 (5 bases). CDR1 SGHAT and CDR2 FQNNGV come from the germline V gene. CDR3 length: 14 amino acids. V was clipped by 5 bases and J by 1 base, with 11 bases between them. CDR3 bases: TGTGCCAGCAGCCCCCGGGACTGGAACACTGAAGCTTTCTTT. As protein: CASSPRDWNTEAFF. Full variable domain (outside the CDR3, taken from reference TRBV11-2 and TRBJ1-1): EAGVAQSPRYKIIEKRQSVAFWCNPISGHATLYWYQQILGQGPKLLIQFQNNGVVDDSQLPKDRFSAERLKGVDSTLKIQPAKLEDSAVYLCASSPRDWNTEAFFGQGTRLTVV.

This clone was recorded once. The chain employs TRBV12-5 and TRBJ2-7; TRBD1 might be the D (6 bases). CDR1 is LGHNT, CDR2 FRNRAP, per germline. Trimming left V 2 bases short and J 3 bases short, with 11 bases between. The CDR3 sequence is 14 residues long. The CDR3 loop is CASGLRRDNYEQYF. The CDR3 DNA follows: TGTGCTAGTGGTTTGCGCCGGGACAACTACGAGCAGTACTTC.

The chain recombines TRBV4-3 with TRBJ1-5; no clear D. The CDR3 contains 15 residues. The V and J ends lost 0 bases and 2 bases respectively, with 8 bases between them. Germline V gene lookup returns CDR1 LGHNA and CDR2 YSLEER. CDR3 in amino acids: CASSQDFSGNQPQHF. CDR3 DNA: TGCGCCAGCAGCCAAGATTTCTCCGGCAATCAGCCCCAGCATTTT.

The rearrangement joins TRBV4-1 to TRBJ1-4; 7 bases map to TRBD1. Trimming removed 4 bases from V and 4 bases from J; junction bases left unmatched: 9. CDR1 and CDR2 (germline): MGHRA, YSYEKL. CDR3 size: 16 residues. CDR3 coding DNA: TGCGCCAGCAGCCGGGAGGACAGGAGGGATAATGAAAAACTGTTTTTT. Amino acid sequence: CASSREDRRDNEKLFF.

CDR3 sequence: CASSYPQTSGYEQYF. DNA of the CDR3: TGTGCCAGCAGTTACCCTCAGACTAGCGGCTACGAGCAGTACTTC. The rearrangement uses TRBV6-5 and TRBJ2-7; 9 bases align to TRBD2. J gave up 3 bases and V 2 bases, and 5 bases lay outside the gene matches. The CDR3 is 15 amino acids. CDR1 and CDR2 (germline): MNHEY, SVGAGI.

For the CDR3, the DNA is TGCGCCAGCAGCACCTCGGGGGCGGGAGAACGAGATACGCAGTATTTT. Its translation is CASSTSGAGERDTQYF. V gene TRBV4-1 combines with J gene TRBJ2-3; TRBD2 might be the D (7 bases). The CDR3 totals 16 residues. CDR1 is MGHRA, CDR2 YSYEKL, per germline. V lost 5 bases to trimming and J lost 5 bases, with 20 bases between them.

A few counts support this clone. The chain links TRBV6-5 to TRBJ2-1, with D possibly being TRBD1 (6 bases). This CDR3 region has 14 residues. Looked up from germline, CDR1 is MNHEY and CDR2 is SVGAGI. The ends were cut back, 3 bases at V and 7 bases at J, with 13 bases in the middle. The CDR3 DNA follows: TGTGCCAGCAGTTATCAGGGGACGGGGAATGAGCAGTTCTTC. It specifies CASSYQGTGNEQFF.

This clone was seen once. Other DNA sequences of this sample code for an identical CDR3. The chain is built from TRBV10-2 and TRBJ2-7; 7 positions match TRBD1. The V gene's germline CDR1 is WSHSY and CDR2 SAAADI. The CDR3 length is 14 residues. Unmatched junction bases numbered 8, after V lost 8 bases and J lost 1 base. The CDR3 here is CASRTDRESYEQYF. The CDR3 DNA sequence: TGCGCCAGCCGGACCGACAGGGAATCCTACGAGCAGTACTTC.

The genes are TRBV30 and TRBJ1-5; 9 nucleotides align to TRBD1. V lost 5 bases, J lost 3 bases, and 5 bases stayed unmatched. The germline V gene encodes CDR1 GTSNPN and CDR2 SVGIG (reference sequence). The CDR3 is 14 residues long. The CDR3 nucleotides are TGTGCCTGGGGACAGGGGAATTACAATCAGCCCCAGCATTTT. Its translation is CAWGQGNYNQPQHF.

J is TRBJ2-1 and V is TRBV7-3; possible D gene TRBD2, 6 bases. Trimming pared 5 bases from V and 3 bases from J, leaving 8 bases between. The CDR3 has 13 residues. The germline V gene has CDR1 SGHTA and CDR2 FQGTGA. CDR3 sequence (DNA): TGTGCCAGCAGCCCGGACTACTACAATGAGCAGTTCTTC. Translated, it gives CASSPDYYNEQFF.

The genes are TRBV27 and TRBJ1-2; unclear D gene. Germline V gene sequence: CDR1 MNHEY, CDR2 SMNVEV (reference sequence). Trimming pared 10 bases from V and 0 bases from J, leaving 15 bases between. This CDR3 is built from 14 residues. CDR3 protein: CATKSEGPNYGYTF. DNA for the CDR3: TGTGCCACCAAATCTGAGGGCCCTAACTATGGCTACACCTTC.

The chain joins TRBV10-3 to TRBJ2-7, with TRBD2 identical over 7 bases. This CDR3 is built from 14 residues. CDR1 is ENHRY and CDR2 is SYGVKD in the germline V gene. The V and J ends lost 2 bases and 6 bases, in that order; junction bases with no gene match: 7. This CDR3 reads CAISEGYGGGEQYF. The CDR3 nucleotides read TGTGCCATCAGTGAGGGCTATGGGGGGGGCGAGCAGTACTTC.

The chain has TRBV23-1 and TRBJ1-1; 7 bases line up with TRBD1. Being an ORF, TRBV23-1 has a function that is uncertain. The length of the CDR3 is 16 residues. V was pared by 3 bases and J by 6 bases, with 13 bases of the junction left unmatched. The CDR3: CASSHGKHTGVAEAFF. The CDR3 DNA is TGCGCCAGCAGTCACGGAAAACATACAGGGGTGGCTGAAGCTTTCTTT.

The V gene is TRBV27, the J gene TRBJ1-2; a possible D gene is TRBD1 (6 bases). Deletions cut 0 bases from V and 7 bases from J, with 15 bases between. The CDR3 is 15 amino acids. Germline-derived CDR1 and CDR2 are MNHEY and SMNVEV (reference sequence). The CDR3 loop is CASSLSQGLGAGYTF. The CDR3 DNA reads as TGTGCCAGCAGTTTATCGCAGGGGCTGGGAGCTGGCTACACCTTC.